The 17 T cell receptor beta chains reported below all come from one sample, sequenced in a study of cytomegalovirus exposure and HLA in healthy donors. The protocol was immunoSEQ multiplex PCR, while the TCRdb copy is restricted to in-frame clones and leaves out a portion. The top ten clones hold roughly 1.4% of a sample with 120,000 to 150,000 clones, 84% of them seen once. Sequencing was done on a sample of PBMCs. Receptor source: a woman aged 25 to 45 in good health and CMV-seronegative.

The chain recombines TRBV7-6 with TRBJ2-3; 10 nucleotides align to TRBD1. This CDR3 is built from 17 residues. The junction had 11 bases not matched to a gene; V was cut back by 4 bases and J by 4 bases. Germline V gives CDR1 SGHVS, CDR2 FNYEAQ. The CDR3 loop reads CASSWDRDRGFADTQYF. CDR3 in DNA: TGTGCCAGCAGCTGGGACCGGGACAGGGGTTTCGCAGATACGCAGTATTTT.

The V gene is TRBV7-2, the J gene TRBJ1-2; 10 bases are a match to TRBD1. V lost 6 bases to trimming and J lost 5 bases; unmatched junction nucleotides: 12. The CDR3 covers 16 residues. Germline V gene lookup returns CDR1 SGHTA and CDR2 FQGNSA. CDR3 sequence: CASRRQSGTGEYGYTF. The CDR3, as DNA: TGTGCCAGCAGACGCCAGAGTGGGACAGGGGAGTATGGCTACACCTTC.

This clone was observed a handful of times. V and J are TRBV2 and TRBJ1-6; a possible D gene is TRBD1 (6 bases). The CDR3 has 14 residues. Deletions cut 4 bases from V and 9 bases from J, with 13 bases between. Germline lookup yields CDR1 SNHLY and CDR2 FYNNEI. CDR3 DNA: TGTGCCAGCAGTGGGACAGCTTCGGGTTCACCCCTCCACTTT. Its protein is CASSGTASGSPLHF.

The J gene is TRBJ2-2, the V gene TRBV5-1; the match to TRBD1 covers 7 bases. CDR1 and CDR2 from the germline V gene are SGHRS and YFSETQ. After removal of 3 bases from V and 4 bases from J, the junction contained 6 bases not matched to a gene. The CDR3 is 15 residues long. In DNA form, the CDR3 reads TGCGCCAGCAGCTCAGGACAGGCACTCACCGGGGAGCTGTTTTTT. Translation: CASSSGQALTGELFF.

The V and J genes are TRBV5-6 and TRBJ1-2; maybe TRBD1 (6 bases). CDR3 size: 13 residues. Trimming removed 4 bases from V and 8 bases from J, with 15 bases in between. Germline V gives CDR1 SGHDT, CDR2 YYEEEE. The CDR3 reads CASSMGHGEGYTF. The DNA for the CDR3 is TGTGCCAGCAGCATGGGACACGGGGAAGGCTACACCTTC.

The V call is TRBV4-2, the J call TRBJ2-1; D is undetermined. Trimming left V 0 bases short and J 3 bases short, with 3 bases between. The CDR3 loop spans 13 amino acids. From germline, CDR1 is LGHNA and CDR2 YNFKEQ. The CDR3, as DNA: TGTGCCAGCAGCCAAGATCTCTACAATGAGCAGTTCTTC. Translation: CASSQDLYNEQFF.

The chain employs TRBV7-3 and TRBJ1-6, with 10 bases that match TRBD1. The CDR3 runs 16 residues. V lost 5 bases to trimming and J lost 9 bases; unmatched junction nucleotides: 10. CDR1 is SGHTA, CDR2 FQGTGA, per germline. CDR3 in amino acids: CASSPAGQGVGSPLHF. As DNA, the CDR3 is TGTGCCAGCAGCCCCGCCGGACAGGGGGTAGGTTCACCCCTCCACTTT.

The count of this clone is one. J is TRBJ2-6 and V is TRBV27; 11 nucleotides agree with TRBD1. Germline-derived CDR1 and CDR2 are MNHEY and SMNVEV (reference sequence). With V trimmed by 6 bases and J by 0 bases, 7 bases remained unmatched. There are 18 residues in the CDR3. The CDR3 region has the DNA TGTGCCAGCAGCCGGACAGGGGGCGCGAGCTCTGGGGCCAACGTCCTGACTTTC. Residues: CASSRTGGASSGANVLTF.

This clone was counted a single time. The rearrangement uses TRBV5-4 and TRBJ2-7; TRBD1 aligns across 11 bases. CDR3 length: 15 amino acids. CDR1 is SGHNT, CDR2 YYREEE, per germline (reference sequence). With 3 bases clipped from V and 4 bases from J, the junction kept 6 bases outside the gene matches. The CDR3, as DNA: TGTGCCAGCAGCTCGAGGGACAGGGGGATATACGAGCAGTACTTC. This translates into CASSSRDRGIYEQYF.

The chain recombines TRBV5-1 with TRBJ1-4; D gene ambiguous. The V gene's germline CDR1 is SGHRS and CDR2 YFSETQ. The CDR3 covers 14 residues. With 4 bases removed from V and 5 bases from J, the gap between germline ends came to 12 bases. For the CDR3, the DNA is TGCGCCAGCAGCCCGATTCCGGGGAATGAAAAACTGTTTTTT. The encoded protein is CASSPIPGNEKLFF.

The rearrangement uses TRBV7-3 and TRBJ2-7; weak D call: TRBD1 (6 bases). The V end was cut by 5 bases, the J end by 7 bases, with 15 bases between. CDR1 and CDR2 from the germline V gene are SGHTA and FQGTGA. CDR3 length: 13 residues. CDR3 loop: CASSLSVQGEQYF. The CDR3 DNA is TGTGCCAGCAGCCTAAGCGTACAGGGAGAGCAGTACTTC.

V usage is TRBV10-3 and J usage is TRBJ1-2; no definite D call. V lost 2 bases and J 3 bases, leaving 7 bases between the germline ends. This CDR3 spans 13 amino acids. Germline CDR1 is ENHRY and CDR2 is SYGVKD. CDR3 nucleotides: TGTGCCATCAGTGAGGGCAGGTACTATGGCTACACCTTC. It encodes CAISEGRYYGYTF.

The V and J genes are TRBV7-8 and TRBJ2-5; D not resolved. This CDR3 has 13 amino acids. V lost 5 bases, J lost 2 bases, and 9 bases lay in between. Germline CDR1 SGHVS, CDR2 FQNEAQ. CDR3 in amino acids: CASSRSDQETQYF. CDR3 DNA sequence: TGTGCCAGCAGCCGCAGTGATCAAGAGACCCAGTACTTC. Looking up the rest from reference TRBV7-8 and TRBJ2-5 gives the full variable domain: GAGVSQSPRYKVAKRGQDVALRCDPISGHVSLFWYQQALGQGPEFLTYFQNEAQLDKSGLPSDRFFAERPEGSVSTLKIQRTQQEDSAVYLCASSRSDQETQYFGPGTRLLVL.

The V and J genes are TRBV29-1 and TRBJ1-1; D unclear. The CDR3 loop spans 14 amino acids. Germline assignment: CDR1 SQVTM and CDR2 ANQGSEA. Between the trimmed V and J ends, which lost 4 bases and 5 bases, there was a span of 17 bases. CDR3 region: CSVVRAGGRTEAFF. The CDR3 nucleotides read TGCAGCGTTGTTCGTGCGGGAGGAAGGACTGAAGCTTTCTTT.

The V call is TRBV7-9, the J call TRBJ1-2; D is possibly TRBD1 (6 bases). Germline-derived CDR1 and CDR2 are SEHNR and FQNEAQ (reference sequence). The CDR3 consists of 15 residues. Between the trimmed V and J ends, which lost 5 bases and 8 bases, there was a span of 21 bases. The CDR3 here is CASSRSRAGEGGYTF. In DNA, the CDR3 is TGTGCCAGCAGCCGGAGTAGGGCAGGGGAAGGAGGCTACACCTTC.

This clone was seen a few times. This chain joins TRBV5-1 and TRBJ1-1; no clear D. Trimming pared 0 bases from V and 0 bases from J, leaving 12 bases between. The CDR3 extends over 16 amino acids. The germline CDR1 and CDR2 sequences are SGHRS and YFSETQ. The CDR3 DNA reads as TGCGCCAGCAGCTTGGCCTTGGGGAGCATGAACACTGAAGCTTTCTTT. Encoded protein: CASSLALGSMNTEAFF.

The chain employs TRBV28 and TRBJ2-3; the match to TRBD1 covers 10 bases. Germline V gene lookup returns CDR1 MDHEN and CDR2 SYDVKM. Unmatched junction bases numbered 1, after V lost 0 bases and J lost 4 bases. The CDR3 extends over 15 amino acids. The CDR3 bases are TGTGCCAGCAGTTTATGGACAGGGGGCGCAGATACGCAGTATTTT. It is translated as CASSLWTGGADTQYF.